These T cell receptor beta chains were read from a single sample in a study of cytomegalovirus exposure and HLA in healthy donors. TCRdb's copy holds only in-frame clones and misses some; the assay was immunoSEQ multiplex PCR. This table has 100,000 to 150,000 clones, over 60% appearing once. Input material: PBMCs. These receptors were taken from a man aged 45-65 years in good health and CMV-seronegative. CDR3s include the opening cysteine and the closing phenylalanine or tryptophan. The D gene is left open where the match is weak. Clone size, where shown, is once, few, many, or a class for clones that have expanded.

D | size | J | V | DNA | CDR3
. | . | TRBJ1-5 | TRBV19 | TGTGCCAGTAGTATAGGCGGGGGAGAAGGGGATCAGCCCCAGCATTTT | CASSIGGGEGDQPQHF
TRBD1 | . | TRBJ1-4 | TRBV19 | TGTGCCAGTAGGGACAGGAAATTCGAAAAACTGTTTTTT | CASRDRKFEKLFF
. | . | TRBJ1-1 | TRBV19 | TGTGCCAGTAGAACCGGGACAACGAACACTGAAGCTTTCTTT | CASRTGTTNTEAFF
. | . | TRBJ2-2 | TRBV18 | TGTGCCAGCTCACCACCGGGCGACCGCAGGTACACCGGGGAGCTGTTTTTT | CASSPPGDRRYTGELFF
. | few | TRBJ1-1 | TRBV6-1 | TGTGCCAGCAGTCAAACAGGCCTCGAACCGACTGAAGCTTTCTTT | CASSQTGLEPTEAFF
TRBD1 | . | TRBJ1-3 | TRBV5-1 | TGCGCCAGCAGCCAGGGGGCAGGGACTGGAAACACCATATATTTT | CASSQGAGTGNTIYF
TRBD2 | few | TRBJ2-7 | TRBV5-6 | TGTGCCAGCAGCTTGGCGCCTAGCGGGGGGCCCTATGGGCAGTACTTC | CASSLAPSGGPYGQYF
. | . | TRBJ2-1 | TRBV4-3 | TGCGCCAGCAGCCAAGATAGCGGCAGTGAGCAGTTCTTC | CASSQDSGSEQFF
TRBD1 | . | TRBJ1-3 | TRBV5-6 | TGTGCCAGCAGCTTGGGGCCGACAGGGGGAACTGGAAACACCATATATTTT | CASSLGPTGGTGNTIYF
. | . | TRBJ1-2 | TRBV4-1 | TGCGCCAGCAGCCAAGATGGGGGAGGGATGAGAGACTATGGCTACACCTTC | CASSQDGGGMRDYGYTF
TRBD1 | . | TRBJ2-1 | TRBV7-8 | TGTGCCAGCAGCCCGCGGACCCCCGGGACAGGGCATTACAATGAGCAGTTCTTC | CASSPRTPGTGHYNEQFF
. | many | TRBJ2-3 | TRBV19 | TGTGCCAGTAGGTCAGGTTACACAGATACGCAGTATTTT | CASRSGYTDTQYF
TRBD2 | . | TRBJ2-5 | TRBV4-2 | TGTGCCAGCAGCGCTCGGACTAGCGGGGGGGCCAAGGAGACCCAGTACTTC | CASSARTSGGAKETQYF
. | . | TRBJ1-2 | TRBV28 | TGTGCCAGCTGGACAGTAGGTTATGGCTACACCTTC | CASWTVGYGYTF
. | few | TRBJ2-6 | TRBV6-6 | TGTGCCAGCACCCAGGTGCCTGGGGCCAACGTCCTGACTTTC | CASTQVPGANVLTF
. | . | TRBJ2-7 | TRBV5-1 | TGCGCCAGCAGCTTGGGCCCGGCGGTTTCCTACGAGCAGTACTTC | CASSLGPAVSYEQYF
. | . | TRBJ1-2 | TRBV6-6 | TGTGCCAGCAGTCTTTTTAGGGGGGGCCCTTTGGATGGCTACACCTTC | CASSLFRGGPLDGYTF
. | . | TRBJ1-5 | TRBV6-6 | TGTGCCAGCAGTTACTCGAGCACGAATCAGCCCCAGCATTTT | CASSYSSTNQPQHF